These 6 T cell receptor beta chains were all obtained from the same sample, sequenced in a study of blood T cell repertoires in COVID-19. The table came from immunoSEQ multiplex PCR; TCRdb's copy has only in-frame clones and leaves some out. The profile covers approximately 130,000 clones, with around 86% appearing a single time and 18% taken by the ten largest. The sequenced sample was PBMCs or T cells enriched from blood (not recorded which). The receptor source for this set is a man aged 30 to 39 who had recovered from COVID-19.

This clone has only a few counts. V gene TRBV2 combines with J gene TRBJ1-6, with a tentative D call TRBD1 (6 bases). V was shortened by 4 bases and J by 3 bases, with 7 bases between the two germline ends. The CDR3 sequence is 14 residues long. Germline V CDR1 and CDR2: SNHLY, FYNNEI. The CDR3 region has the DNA TGTGCCAGCAGTGGACAGGACTATAATTCACCCCTCCACTTT. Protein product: CASSGQDYNSPLHF.

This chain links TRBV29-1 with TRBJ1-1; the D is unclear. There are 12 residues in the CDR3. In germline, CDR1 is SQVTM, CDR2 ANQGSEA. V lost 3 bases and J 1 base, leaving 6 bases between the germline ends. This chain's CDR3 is CSVESGNTEAFF. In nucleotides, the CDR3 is TGCAGCGTTGAGTCAGGGAACACTGAAGCTTTCTTT.

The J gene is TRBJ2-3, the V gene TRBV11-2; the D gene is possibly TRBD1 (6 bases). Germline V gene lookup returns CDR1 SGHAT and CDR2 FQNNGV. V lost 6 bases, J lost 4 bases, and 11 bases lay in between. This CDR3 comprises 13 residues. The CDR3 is CASRSTGPDTQYF. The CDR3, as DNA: TGTGCCAGCAGGTCTACAGGGCCAGATACGCAGTATTTT. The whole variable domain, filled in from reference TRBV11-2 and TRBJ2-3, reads EAGVAQSPRYKIIEKRQSVAFWCNPISGHATLYWYQQILGQGPKLLIQFQNNGVVDDSQLPKDRFSAERLKGVDSTLKIQPAKLEDSAVYLCASRSTGPDTQYFGPGTRLTVL.

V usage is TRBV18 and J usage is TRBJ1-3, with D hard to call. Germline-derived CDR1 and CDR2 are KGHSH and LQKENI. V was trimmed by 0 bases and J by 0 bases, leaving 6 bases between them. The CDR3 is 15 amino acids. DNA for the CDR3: TGTGCCAGCTCACCACCGGGGAGCTCTGGAAACACCATATATTTT. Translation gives CASSPPGSSGNTIYF.

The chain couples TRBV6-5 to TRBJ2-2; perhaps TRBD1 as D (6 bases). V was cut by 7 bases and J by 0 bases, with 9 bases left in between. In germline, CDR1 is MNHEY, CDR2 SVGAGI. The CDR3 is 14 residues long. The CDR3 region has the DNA TGTGCCAGCAAGGGGGTCCCGAACACCGGGGAGCTGTTTTTT. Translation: CASKGVPNTGELFF.

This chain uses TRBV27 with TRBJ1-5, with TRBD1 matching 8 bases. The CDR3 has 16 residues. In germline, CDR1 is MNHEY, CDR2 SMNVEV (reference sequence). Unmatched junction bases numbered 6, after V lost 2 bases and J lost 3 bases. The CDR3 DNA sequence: TGTGCCAGCAGTTTAGCAGGACAGGGCACCAATCAGCCCCAGCATTTT. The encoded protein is CASSLAGQGTNQPQHF.